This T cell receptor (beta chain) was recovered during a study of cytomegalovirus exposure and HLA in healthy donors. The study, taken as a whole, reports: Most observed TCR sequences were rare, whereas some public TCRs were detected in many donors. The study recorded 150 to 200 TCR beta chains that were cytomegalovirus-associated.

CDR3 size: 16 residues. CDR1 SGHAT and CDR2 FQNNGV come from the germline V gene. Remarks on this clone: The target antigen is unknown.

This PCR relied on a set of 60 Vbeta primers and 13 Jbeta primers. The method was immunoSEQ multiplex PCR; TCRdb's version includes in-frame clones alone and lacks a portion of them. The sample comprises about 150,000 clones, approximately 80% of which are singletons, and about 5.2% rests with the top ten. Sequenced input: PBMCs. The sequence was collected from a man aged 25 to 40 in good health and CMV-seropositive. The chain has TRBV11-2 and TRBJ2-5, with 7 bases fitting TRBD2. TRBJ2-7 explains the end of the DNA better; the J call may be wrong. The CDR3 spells CASSLTGGSASYEQYF. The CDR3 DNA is TGTGCCAGCAGCTTAACGGGCGGGAGCGCCTCCTACGAGCAGTACTTC.